Described below is a single T cell receptor (beta chain) sequence and its context. Its antigen is not identified. The sample belongs to a study of T cell repertoires in cytomegalovirus infection. For the study at large: From public TCR beta signatures came an indication of both CMV infection and matching HLA type.

Germline CDR1 and CDR2: MNHEY and SVGEGT. V dropped 7 bases and J dropped 8 bases, with 21 bases sitting between them. This CDR3 comprises 14 residues. Via MiXCR, TCRdb re-called the reads, giving one row per CDR3 protein. The table includes over 150,000 distinct CDR3 sequences, 15% to 20% detected once. Study outcomes and limitations: Clonotypes of TCR beta that were HLA-C-restricted and CMV-specific dominated the ex vivo response. Summed public TCR beta family frequency identified CMV carriers bearing the relevant HLA.

The sample taken for sequencing was PBMCs. The J gene is TRBJ2-7, the V gene TRBV6-2 or TRBV6-3; no reliable D call. The TCR comes from a human donor in good health (CMV status not recorded). Some clones in this sample may be carry-over from other donors' samples. The CDR3, as DNA: TGTGCCAGCATCCCCCAGCAGGCCACCGCCCAGCAGTACTTC. Residues: CASIPQQATAQQYF.